The TCR beta chain described here comes from a study of blood T cell repertoires in COVID-19. About the study: Both acute and convalescent COVID-19 samples were obtained from the United States, Italy and Spain. From T cells, B-cell-depleted T cells, or PBMCs came the material, which was cDNA or gDNA.

Looked up from germline, CDR1 is SGHVS and CDR2 is FNYEAQ. The junction had 7 bases not matched to a gene; V was cut back by 4 bases and J by 2 bases. This CDR3 has 15 amino acids. This clone was counted only a few times. Under the authors' procedure: Cell counts per sample came from amplifying reference gene primers. The repertoire was sequenced with immunoSEQ multiplex PCR; TCRdb's copy has only in-frame clones and lacks some. The V and J calls and the clone size are those of that table, but D and trimming were determined from the DNA. The sample records 180,000 or so clones, 60% to 85% being singletons.

The source material was peripheral blood. This chain connects TRBV7-6 to TRBJ1-1, with 7 bases identical to TRBD1. The sequence derives from a woman aged 45-65 years with active or convalescent COVID-19. CDR3 DNA sequence: TGTGCCAGCAGCTCATTAACAGGGGCCAACACTGAAGCTTTCTTT. It specifies CASSSLTGANTEAFF.